These 30 T cell receptor beta chains came from one sample sequenced in a study of persistence of HIV-infected CD4 T cells. Their antigens remain unidentified. This nonspecific control used anti-CD3/anti-CD28 bead stimulation of CD4+ T cells. CD4+ T cells upregulating both CD40 ligand and CD69 were sorted as responding cells. The libraries were made with immunoSEQ version 4 in survey mode. Clones were sequenced by immunoSEQ multiplex PCR, and TCRdb holds only the in-frame ones, with some missing. Here the sample spans roughly 48,000 clones, 88% being singletons. The sequencing here drew on CD4+ T cells sorted from PBMCs after roughly 18-hour stimulation, taken from a patient who received antiretroviral therapy. These receptors came from an adult woman with HIV who was CMV-seropositive.

The rearrangement uses TRBV12-3 or TRBV12-4 and TRBJ1-2; possibly TRBD1 for D (5 bases). Trimming stripped 6 bases from V and 7 bases from J, with 15 bases between. The CDR3 runs 13 residues. The CDR3 DNA follows: TGTGCCAGCAGCCCCGGGACGCCGGGTGGCTACACCTTC. Its translation is CASSPGTPGGYTF.

The chain links TRBV7-9 to TRBJ2-1, with D perhaps being TRBD1 or TRBD2 (6 bases each). The CDR3 has 15 residues. The ends were cut back, 5 bases at V and 4 bases at J, with 15 bases in the middle. Germline V CDR1 and CDR2: SEHNR, FQNEAQ (reference sequence). The CDR3 loop reads CASSGDGGGYNEQFF. CDR3 in DNA: TGTGCCAGCAGCGGGGACGGAGGGGGGTACAATGAGCAGTTCTTC. Variable domain in full (rest from reference TRBV7-9 and TRBJ2-1): DTGVSQNPRHKITKRGQNVTFRCDPISEHNRLYWYRQTLGQGPEFLTYFQNEAQLEKSRLLSDRFSAERPKGSFSTLEIQRTEQGDSAMYLCASSGDGGGYNEQFFGPGTRLTVL.

CDR3 DNA: TGTGCCAGCAGTTTGCAAGGGGCCGGTGGCTACACCTTC. Amino acid sequence: CASSLQGAGGYTF. The chain carries TRBV12-3 or TRBV12-4 and TRBJ1-2; a weak D match, TRBD1 (5 bases). CDR3 length: 13 residues. Trimming removed 3 bases at V and 7 bases at J, with 12 bases between.

This clone has only a few counts. V and J are TRBV2 and TRBJ2-2; D is unclear. The CDR3 contains 13 residues. CDR1 and CDR2 (germline): SNHLY, FYNNEI. V shed 6 bases and J shed 7 bases, with 12 bases lying between them. This CDR3 reads CASRDNPGGELFF. The CDR3 DNA reads TGTGCCAGCAGGGATAATCCCGGCGGGGAGCTGTTTTTT.

The chain carries TRBV19 and TRBJ1-2; D possibly corresponds to TRBD1 (5 bases). The CDR3 sequence is 14 residues long. Germline V gene lookup returns CDR1 LNHDA and CDR2 SQIVND (reference sequence). Trimming stripped 6 bases from V and 5 bases from J, with 16 bases between. CDR3 coding DNA: TGTGCCAGTAGATCCCTAGACAGTTTATATGGCTACACCTTC. Protein product: CASRSLDSLYGYTF.

The V gene is TRBV29-1, the J gene TRBJ2-4; D is undetermined. The germline V and J ends were trimmed by 2 bases and 0 bases, with 11 bases remaining between them. CDR3 length: 15 residues. Germline assignment: CDR1 SQVTM and CDR2 ANQGSEA. The CDR3 coding sequence is TGCAGCGTTGAATTCGCCTTACTAGCCAAAAACATTCAGTACTTC. Translation: CSVEFALLAKNIQYF.

V usage is TRBV5-1 and J usage is TRBJ1-6, with D uncertain. V shed 4 bases and J shed 1 base, with 12 bases lying between them. From germline, CDR1 is SGHRS and CDR2 YFSETQ. The CDR3 is 16 amino acids. CDR3 loop: CASSAQQRSYNSPLHF. As DNA, the CDR3 is TGCGCCAGCAGCGCCCAACAGAGGTCCTATAATTCACCCCTCCACTTT. Looking up the rest from reference TRBV5-1 and TRBJ1-6 gives the full variable domain: KAGVTQTPRYLIKTRGQQVTLSCSPISGHRSVSWYQQTPGQGLQFLFEYFSETQRNKGNFPGRFSGRQFSNSRSEMNVSTLELGDSALYLCASSAQQRSYNSPLHFGNGTRLTVT.

The rearrangement links TRBV19 to TRBJ2-2; 9 bases fit TRBD1. CDR1 LNHDA and CDR2 SQIVND come from the germline V gene (reference sequence). This CDR3 contains 16 residues. V lost 7 bases and J lost 1; bases outside the gene matches: 7. The CDR3: CASTAPGQGNTGELFF. Here the CDR3 DNA reads TGTGCCAGTACCGCCCCGGGACAGGGGAACACCGGGGAGCTGTTTTTT.

The CDR3: CASSVVPGTVYEQYF. In DNA, the CDR3 is TGTGCCAGCAGCGTAGTCCCCGGGACAGTATACGAGCAGTACTTC. J is TRBJ2-7 and V is TRBV9; 7 nucleotides line up with TRBD1. There are 15 residues in the CDR3. V was clipped by 0 bases and J by 4 bases; unmatched bases: 7. Germline CDR1 SGDLS, CDR2 YYNGEE.

With regard to this clone: In the same sample, other DNA sequences code for this CDR3. This chain uses TRBV3-1 (or the pseudogene TRBV3-2) with TRBJ1-1; D is unresolved. Deletions cut 4 bases from V and 3 bases from J, with 12 bases between. Germline values: CDR1 LGHDT, CDR2 YNNKEL (reference sequence). The CDR3 totals 14 residues. CDR3 residues: CASSRGDRDTEAFF. CDR3 coding DNA: TGTGCCAGCAGCCGGGGAGACCGGGACACTGAAGCTTTCTTT.

The rearrangement links TRBV6-6 to TRBJ1-5; D unresolved. Germline CDR1 is MNHNY and CDR2 is SVGAGI (reference sequence). The CDR3 is made up of 13 amino acids. V dropped 4 bases and J dropped 7 bases, with 11 bases sitting between them. This CDR3 reads CASSFPDGQPQHF. CDR3 coding DNA: TGTGCCAGCAGTTTCCCGGACGGGCAGCCCCAGCATTTT.

The rearrangement uses TRBV3-1 (or the pseudogene TRBV3-2) and TRBJ1-4; D is ambiguous. Between the trimmed V and J ends, which lost 2 bases and 3 bases, there was a span of 10 bases. The CDR3 is 15 amino acids. CDR1 is LGHDT, CDR2 YNNKEL, per germline (reference sequence). CDR3 sequence (DNA): TGTGCCAGCAGCCAAAACCGTAACGCTAATGAAAAACTGTTTTTT. This codes for CASSQNRNANEKLFF.

This chain uses TRBV19 with TRBJ1-6; D is unresolved. Germline CDR1 LNHDA, CDR2 SQIVND (reference sequence). This CDR3 spans 12 amino acids. Trimming stripped 3 bases from V and 8 bases from J, with 5 bases between. CDR3 in amino acids: CASSIIDSPLHF. CDR3 in DNA: TGTGCCAGTAGTATTATTGATTCACCCCTCCACTTT.

The genes are TRBV7-2 and TRBJ2-7, with D perhaps matching TRBD2 (6 bases). Germline V lookup: CDR1 SGHTA, CDR2 FQGNSA. The length of the CDR3 is 15 residues. V lost 5 bases, J lost 1 base, and 15 bases lay in between. CDR3 coding DNA: TGTGCCAGCAGCCCTGGTGCGGGGCAGTCCTACGAGCAGTACGTC. Protein product: CASSPGAGQSYEQYV.

J is TRBJ1-5 and V is TRBV6-1; 7 bases are a match to TRBD1. Per the germline V gene, CDR1 is MNHNS and CDR2 is SASEGT. V gave up 6 bases and J gave up 5 bases; unmatched junction bases: 7. The CDR3 covers 14 residues. The CDR3 DNA follows: TGTGCCAGCAGAACTTCCGGGACAGATCAGCCCCAGCATTTT. Its protein is CASRTSGTDQPQHF.

The V call is TRBV27, the J call TRBJ2-3; no firm D call. Germline-derived CDR1 and CDR2 are MNHEY and SMNVEV (reference sequence). V lost 5 bases and J lost 1, with 22 bases in between. This CDR3 contains 18 residues. The CDR3 sequence: CASSPRKGSAFRTDTQYF. The DNA for the CDR3 is TGTGCCAGCAGTCCTCGGAAGGGCAGTGCCTTCCGCACAGATACGCAGTATTTT.

This clone has only one observation. The chain joins TRBV18 to TRBJ1-2; D is perhaps TRBD1 (5 bases). There are 15 residues in the CDR3. CDR1 is KGHSH and CDR2 is LQKENI in the germline V gene. V gave up 3 bases and J gave up 0 bases, with 11 bases separating them. The CDR3 bases are TGTGCCAGCTCACCTGCCGGGACGGCTAACTATGGCTACACCTTC. Encoded protein: CASSPAGTANYGYTF.

The genes are TRBV5-1 and TRBJ2-3; D remains ambiguous. The CDR3 consists of 17 residues. Germline lookup yields CDR1 SGHRS and CDR2 YFSETQ. V was pared by 4 bases and J by 0 bases, with 18 bases between. CDR3 sequence (DNA): TGCGCCAGCAGCGTAAACACAGTCTCCAGGAGCACAGATACGCAGTATTTT. This sequence encodes CASSVNTVSRSTDTQYF. Full variable domain (outside the CDR3, taken from reference TRBV5-1 and TRBJ2-3): KAGVTQTPRYLIKTRGQQVTLSCSPISGHRSVSWYQQTPGQGLQFLFEYFSETQRNKGNFPGRFSGRQFSNSRSEMNVSTLELGDSALYLCASSVNTVSRSTDTQYFGPGTRLTVL.

V and J are TRBV6-5 and TRBJ2-7; D is possibly TRBD1 (5 bases). Trimming took off 2 bases at V and 3 bases at J, with 14 bases between the two ends. The CDR3 has 15 residues. CDR1 and CDR2 (germline): MNHEY, SVGAGI. This CDR3 reads CASSYLGRSYYEQYF. In DNA form, the CDR3 reads TGTGCCAGCAGTTACCTGGGGCGCTCCTACTACGAGCAGTACTTC.

In this sample, this clone turned up once. The chain carries TRBV6-2 or TRBV6-3 and TRBJ2-7; no reliable D call. Germline V gene lookup returns CDR1 MNHEY and CDR2 SVGEGT. This CDR3 is built from 17 residues. V lost 0 bases, J lost 1 base, and 16 bases lay in between. The CDR3 here is CASSYSKKFVGSYEQYF. The CDR3 DNA follows: TGTGCCAGCAGTTACTCGAAAAAATTTGTCGGATCCTACGAGCAGTACTTC.

This clone was recorded a few times. V is TRBV24-1 and J is TRBJ1-2, with a tentative D call TRBD1 (5 bases). CDR3 length: 13 residues. The V end was cut by 4 bases, the J end by 6 bases, with 11 bases between. CDR1 KGHDR and CDR2 SFDVKD come from the germline V gene. The CDR3 is CATSERGVDGYTF. CDR3 in DNA: TGTGCCACCAGTGAAAGAGGGGTTGATGGCTACACCTTC.

This rearrangement joins TRBV3-1 (or the pseudogene TRBV3-2) to TRBJ2-1; perhaps TRBD2 as D (5 bases). Germline loops: CDR1 LGHDT, CDR2 YNNKEL (reference sequence). The CDR3 is 12 residues long. V was pared by 0 bases and J by 13 bases, with 10 bases between. As DNA, the CDR3 is TGTGCCAGCAGCCAAGAACTAGTGCGCCAGTTCTTC. Translation: CASSQELVRQFF.

The chain joins TRBV5-1 to TRBJ1-2, with 7 bases identical to TRBD1. V was pared by 4 bases and J by 8 bases, with 11 bases of the junction left unmatched. Germline V gene lookup returns CDR1 SGHRS and CDR2 YFSETQ. This CDR3 contains 14 residues. The CDR3 bases are TGCGCCAGCAGCCAGGATGACAGGGCGGGCGGCTACACCTTC. Encoded protein: CASSQDDRAGGYTF.

The chain recombines TRBV29-1 with TRBJ2-7; a possible D gene is TRBD2 (5 bases). CDR3 length: 12 residues. Germline loops: CDR1 SQVTM, CDR2 ANQGSEA. The V and J ends lost 1 base and 6 bases respectively, with 10 bases between them. For the CDR3, the DNA is TGCAGCGTTGAAGTTCGAGGGCTCGAGCAGTACTTC. This encodes CSVEVRGLEQYF.

This sequence joins TRBV29-1 and TRBJ1-2; 9 bases map to TRBD1. The germline CDR1 and CDR2 sequences are SQVTM and ANQGSEA. V was clipped by 0 bases and J by 8 bases; unmatched bases: 13. This CDR3 has 16 residues. CDR3 DNA: TGCAGCGTTGAAGACGATCACAGGGGGCGCAGTAGGGGCTACACCTTC. Protein product: CSVEDDHRGRSRGYTF.

This clone was seen a handful of times. J is TRBJ1-5 and V is TRBV30; D perhaps matches TRBD1 (5 bases). CDR3 length: 15 amino acids. V was trimmed by 0 bases and J by 0 bases, leaving 9 bases between them. Germline V CDR1 and CDR2: GTSNPN, SVGIG (reference sequence). The CDR3 nucleotides are TGTGCCTGGAGTGTTAGCGACAGTAGCAATCAGCCCCAGCATTTT. Residues: CAWSVSDSSNQPQHF.

Comment on this clone: Other DNA sequences from this sample encode an identical CDR3 as well. The V call is TRBV7-2, the J call TRBJ2-6; D is unclear. The CDR3 runs 16 residues. Germline values: CDR1 SGHTA, CDR2 FQGNSA. V lost 5 bases to trimming and J lost 2 bases, with 13 bases between them. The CDR3 is CASSPPGPTGANVLTF. The CDR3 DNA reads as TGTGCCAGCAGCCCTCCCGGGCCTACTGGGGCCAACGTCCTGACTTTC.

The chain is built from TRBV19 and TRBJ2-1, with 7 nucleotides matching TRBD2. Germline CDR1 and CDR2: LNHDA and SQIVND (reference sequence). The V gene end was trimmed by 6 bases and the J gene end by 8 bases; junction bases not matched to a gene: 10. The CDR3 sequence is 14 residues long. The CDR3 DNA is TGTGCCAGTAGGCCCTCGGGGGGTGGCTATGAGCAGTTCTTC. Encoded protein: CASRPSGGGYEQFF.

The chain is built from TRBV5-1 and TRBJ1-1; unclear D gene. Looked up from germline, CDR1 is SGHRS and CDR2 is YFSETQ. With 4 bases removed from V and 1 base from J, the gap between germline ends came to 20 bases. There are 17 residues in the CDR3. The CDR3 is CASSGGAGVGQNTEAFF. The CDR3 coding sequence is TGCGCCAGCAGCGGCGGTGCTGGGGTTGGGCAGAACACTGAAGCTTTCTTT.

The chain joins TRBV6-6 to TRBJ2-2; 14 positions agree with TRBD2. The CDR3 consists of 16 residues. The V segment lost 6 bases and the J segment 6 bases; nucleotides outside the gene matches: 6. In germline, CDR1 is MNHNY, CDR2 SVGAGI (reference sequence). The CDR3 loop is CASRPPTSGGAGELFF. In nucleotides, the CDR3 is TGTGCCAGCAGACCTCCGACTAGCGGGGGGGCCGGGGAGCTGTTTTTT.